These 27 T cell receptor beta chains originate from one sample sequenced in a study of cytomegalovirus exposure and HLA in healthy donors (dated by TCRdb to about 2017). Receptor amplification or capture employed the immunoSEQ multiplex PCR assay. The multiplex PCR relied on a mix of 60 forward primers for TCR Vbeta segments and 13 reverse primers for TCR Jbeta segments. TCRdb re-hosts the immuneACCESS table, in-frame sequences only. Its copies lack some clones; in the studies checked, an unresolved V gene accounts for under half of them, and the cause for the rest is not known. The sample table shows over 150,000 clones, and approximately 71% are seen once. The ten largest clones capture less than 1.5% of the sample. The specimen sequenced was PBMCs. The receptors come from a man over 45 in good health and CMV-seronegative.

The chain links TRBV5-8 to TRBJ2-2, with TRBD2 as a possible D gene (6 bases). This CDR3 has 15 residues. Germline CDR1 reads SGHTS; CDR2 reads YDEGEE. Trimming left V 3 bases short and J 0 bases short, with 9 bases between. The CDR3 reads CASSWRGTNTGELFF. The CDR3, as DNA: TGTGCCAGCAGCTGGAGGGGCACGAACACCGGGGAGCTGTTTTTT.

The J gene is TRBJ1-4, the V gene TRBV2; D may be TRBD1 (6 bases). Trimming removed 5 bases at V and 5 bases at J, with 15 bases between. The CDR3 spans 15 residues. CDR1 is SNHLY, CDR2 FYNNEI, per germline. The CDR3 spells CASSTRTDKNEKLFF. The CDR3 DNA is TGTGCCAGCAGTACAAGGACAGATAAGAATGAAAAACTGTTTTTT.

The chain is built from TRBV7-9 and TRBJ2-7; D may be TRBD1 (6 bases). This CDR3 region has 15 residues. Germline CDR1 is SEHNR and CDR2 is FQNEAQ (reference sequence). V lost 2 bases, J lost 3 bases, and 14 bases lay in between. This CDR3 reads CASSLNPDRHYEQYF. The CDR3 DNA reads TGTGCCAGCAGCTTAAATCCGGACAGACACTACGAGCAGTACTTC.

About this clone itself: The same CDR3 arises from other DNA sequences in this sample as well. The chain has TRBV5-1 and TRBJ2-7; TRBD2 aligns across 8 bases. Germline V gene sequence: CDR1 SGHRS, CDR2 YFSETQ. Trimming at V came to 1 base and at J to 2 bases, leaving 2 bases not matched to a gene. The CDR3 is made up of 14 amino acids. CDR3 nucleotide sequence: TGCGCCAGCAGCTTGTCGGGGGGGCCCTACGAGCAGTACTTC. Protein product: CASSLSGGPYEQYF.

V usage is TRBV4-3 and J usage is TRBJ1-1, with 10 bases matching TRBD1. Germline CDR1 is LGHNA and CDR2 is YSLEER. The CDR3 totals 15 residues. V lost 4 bases to trimming and J lost 7 bases; unmatched junction nucleotides: 9. The DNA of the CDR3 is TGCGCCAGCAGCCGATTGACAGGGGGCATGGGTGAAGCTTTCTTT. Its translation: CASSRLTGGMGEAFF.

This clone was picked up one time. The chain uses TRBV7-6 and TRBJ1-2, with D hard to call. CDR3 length: 15 amino acids. V was shortened by 2 bases and J by 8 bases, with 18 bases between the two germline ends. Germline V lookup: CDR1 SGHVS, CDR2 FNYEAQ. The CDR3 coding sequence is TGTGCCAGCAGCTTATTAGCTGGCCCCGGCTCCGGCTACACCTTC. As protein: CASSLLAGPGSGYTF.

This rearrangement joins TRBV28 to TRBJ1-2, with 7 nucleotides matching TRBD1. This CDR3 has 13 amino acids. The V segment lost 6 bases and the J segment 8 bases; nucleotides outside the gene matches: 9. The V gene's germline CDR1 is MDHEN and CDR2 SYDVKM. The DNA for the CDR3 is TGTGCCAGCAGAAGAACAGGGGCCCAAGGCTACACCTTC. Its protein is CASRRTGAQGYTF.

This rearrangement joins TRBV6-5 to TRBJ2-3; 11 bases match TRBD2. Germline V lookup: CDR1 MNHEY, CDR2 SVGAGI. V was clipped by 0 bases and J by 3 bases; unmatched bases: 2. CDR3 length equals 16 residues. CDR3 loop: CASSYSTSGGTDTQYF. DNA of the CDR3: TGTGCCAGCAGTTACTCTACTAGCGGGGGAACAGATACGCAGTATTTT.

V gene TRBV29-1 combines with J gene TRBJ1-1; TRBD1 aligns across 9 bases. Trimming at V came to 5 bases and at J to 5 bases, leaving 6 bases not matched to a gene. CDR3 length equals 13 residues. CDR1 is SQVTM and CDR2 is ANQGSEA in the germline V gene. The CDR3 here is CSVWETGGTEAFF. The CDR3 DNA sequence: TGCAGCGTTTGGGAGACAGGGGGGACTGAAGCTTTCTTT.

V gene TRBV5-4 combines with J gene TRBJ1-1, with unresolved D. CDR1 and CDR2 (germline): SGHNT, YYREEE (reference sequence). This CDR3 is 13 amino acids long. The germline V and J ends were trimmed by 2 bases and 4 bases, with 9 bases remaining between them. CDR3 region: CASSLKRSTEAFF. Here the CDR3 DNA reads TGTGCCAGCAGCTTAAAGAGGAGCACTGAAGCTTTCTTT.

The rearrangement links TRBV5-4 to TRBJ2-3, with 12 bases identical to TRBD2. Germline V gene data show CDR1 as SGHNT and CDR2 as YYREEE (reference sequence). The CDR3 totals 16 residues. J was trimmed by 6 bases and V by 4 bases; bases with no gene match: 9. The DNA of the CDR3 is TGTGCCAGCAGCCCTAGCGGGGGGGCGGGGGGGGATACGCAGTATTTT. The encoded protein is CASSPSGGAGGDTQYF.

V is TRBV7-2 and J is TRBJ1-5, with a weak D call TRBD1 (5 bases). Trimming stripped 5 bases from V and 11 bases from J, with 19 bases between. Germline CDR1 reads SGHTA; CDR2 reads FQGNSA. The CDR3 has 14 amino acids. For the CDR3, the DNA is TGTGCCAGCAGCCCTGACAGCGTGAATCAAGCCCAGCATTTT. This translates into CASSPDSVNQAQHF.

This clone was counted a single time. The chain employs TRBV6-1 and TRBJ1-2; D not resolved. The CDR3 has 15 amino acids. V was clipped by 5 bases and J by 7 bases, with 20 bases between them. Germline V CDR1 and CDR2: MNHNS, SASEGT. CDR3 amino acids: CASSPQARGNGGYTF. The DNA for the CDR3 is TGTGCCAGCAGTCCCCAGGCGCGGGGAAACGGTGGCTACACCTTC.

This clone was counted between two and nine times. The chain combines TRBV6-5 with TRBJ2-5, with D possibly matching TRBD1 (5 bases). Germline CDR1 and CDR2: MNHEY and SVGAGI. V dropped 2 bases and J dropped 5 bases, with 18 bases sitting between them. The CDR3 has 16 residues. The CDR3 protein is CASSYRGAIGRETQYF. CDR3 DNA: TGTGCCAGCAGTTACCGTGGGGCCATCGGCAGGGAGACCCAGTACTTC.

In nucleotides, the CDR3 is TGTGCCAGCACCCCAGAAGGGCAGGGTGATGGCTACACCTTC. The encoded protein is CASTPEGQGDGYTF. The gene calls are TRBV2 and TRBJ1-2; a possible D gene is TRBD1 (5 bases). Trimming stripped 7 bases from V and 6 bases from J, with 18 bases between. The CDR3 spans 14 residues. Germline assignment: CDR1 SNHLY and CDR2 FYNNEI.

The gene calls are TRBV18 and TRBJ2-1; TRBD1 aligns across 7 bases. Looked up from germline, CDR1 is KGHSH and CDR2 is LQKENI. After removal of 2 bases from V and 8 bases from J, the junction contained 6 bases not matched to a gene. CDR3 length equals 14 residues. Here the CDR3 reads CASSPARGMDEQFF. CDR3 in DNA: TGTGCCAGCTCACCAGCCAGGGGGATGGATGAGCAGTTCTTC.

This clone was found once. The chain combines TRBV7-9 with TRBJ1-5; TRBD1 is a possible D gene (6 bases). The V gene's germline CDR1 is SEHNR and CDR2 FQNEAQ (reference sequence). There are 13 residues in the CDR3. The germline V and J ends were trimmed by 3 bases and 7 bases, with 10 bases remaining between them. This CDR3 is CASSLLQGQPQHF. DNA for the CDR3: TGTGCCAGCAGCTTGCTACAGGGCCAGCCCCAGCATTTT. Full variable domain (missing parts from reference TRBV7-9 and TRBJ1-5): DTGVSQNPRHKITKRGQNVTFRCDPISEHNRLYWYRQTLGQGPEFLTYFQNEAQLEKSRLLSDRFSAERPKGSFSTLEIQRTEQGDSAMYLCASSLLQGQPQHFGDGTRLSIL.

This chain connects TRBV6-1 to TRBJ2-7, with 7 bases identical to TRBD1. CDR3 size: 14 residues. Germline V lookup: CDR1 MNHNS, CDR2 SASEGT. The J segment lost 4 bases and the V segment lost 10 bases, leaving 13 bases of the junction unmatched. The CDR3 DNA reads as TGTGCCACCCTGACAGGGCCCCAAATGTACGAGCAGTACTTC. It is translated as CATLTGPQMYEQYF.

The V and J genes are TRBV7-6 and TRBJ2-3; TRBD2 matches 14 bases. From germline, CDR1 is SGHVS and CDR2 FNYEAQ. This CDR3 spans 17 amino acids. With 3 bases clipped from V and 1 base from J, the junction kept 3 bases outside the gene matches. Written as DNA, the CDR3 is TGTGCCAGCAGCTTCCGACTAGCGGGGGGGGGCACAGATACGCAGTATTTT. Translated, it gives CASSFRLAGGGTDTQYF.

This sequence joins TRBV7-2 and TRBJ1-1; D remains ambiguous. Germline CDR1 and CDR2: SGHTA and FQGNSA. The CDR3 runs to 13 residues. V was pared by 1 base and J by 5 bases, with 8 bases between. DNA for the CDR3: TGTGCCAGCAGCTTAGTGATACGGACTGAAGCTTTCTTT. Protein: CASSLVIRTEAFF.

The J gene is TRBJ1-6, the V gene TRBV15; D uncertain. Deletions cut 0 bases from V and 6 bases from J, with 3 bases between. The CDR3 is 13 residues long. Germline values: CDR1 LNHNV, CDR2 YYDKDF (reference sequence). CDR3 sequence reads: CATSRDRNSPLHF. As DNA, the CDR3 is TGTGCCACCAGCAGAGACCGTAATTCACCCCTCCACTTT. The full variable domain, completed using reference TRBV15 and TRBJ1-6, is DAMVIQNPRYQVTQFGKPVTLSCSQTLNHNVMYWYQQKSSQAPKLLFHYYDKDFNNEADTPDNFQSRRPNTSFCFLDIRSPGLGDTAMYLCATSRDRNSPLHFGNGTRLTVT.

This clone was observed a handful of times. The chain carries TRBV18 and TRBJ1-3; no reliable D call. Germline-derived CDR1 and CDR2 are KGHSH and LQKENI. The CDR3 runs 15 residues. V was cut by 0 bases and J by 4 bases, with 10 bases left in between. The CDR3 region is CASSPPYGNGNTIYF. CDR3 DNA: TGTGCCAGCTCACCACCATACGGGAACGGAAACACCATATATTTT.

This clone was detected once. The chain links TRBV19 to TRBJ2-3; 12 positions match TRBD2. V lost 7 bases, J lost 6 bases, and 5 bases stayed unmatched. CDR3 length: 14 residues. The germline gives CDR1 LNHDA, CDR2 SQIVND (reference sequence). CDR3 in amino acids: CASKTSGGRDTQYF. The CDR3 DNA reads TGTGCCAGTAAAACTAGCGGGGGGAGGGATACGCAGTATTTT.

V is TRBV4-1 and J is TRBJ1-1; TRBD1 matches at 9 bases. CDR1 MGHRA and CDR2 YSYEKL come from the germline V gene. V trimming: 0 bases; J trimming: 11 bases; junction bases outside the gene matches: 13. This CDR3 is 16 amino acids long. The CDR3 sequence is CASSQDVGTGRGGAFF. The DNA for the CDR3 is TGCGCCAGCAGCCAAGACGTAGGGACAGGGAGAGGAGGGGCTTTCTTT.

This clone occurred a few times. V is TRBV5-1 and J is TRBJ2-7; the match to TRBD2 covers 9 bases. Per the germline V gene, CDR1 is SGHRS and CDR2 is YFSETQ. Trimming removed 0 bases from V and 5 bases from J; junction bases left unmatched: 6. This CDR3 spans 15 amino acids. The CDR3 DNA follows: TGCGCCAGCAGCTTGGGATTTAGCGGGGGTAACGAGCAGTACTTC. It encodes CASSLGFSGGNEQYF.

The gene calls are TRBV28 and TRBJ1-5; 11 bases are a match to TRBD1. Germline CDR1 reads MDHEN; CDR2 reads SYDVKM. This CDR3 is 16 amino acids long. J lost 6 bases, V lost 4 bases, and 8 bases had no gene match. DNA for the CDR3: TGTGCCAGCAGTTCTCCGGGACAGGGGGAGTTTCAGCCCCAGCATTTT. This encodes CASSSPGQGEFQPQHF.

The genes are TRBV5-6 and TRBJ1-2; D not resolved. Trimming took off 4 bases at V and 2 bases at J, with 12 bases between the two ends. The CDR3 has 14 amino acids. Germline CDR1 SGHDT, CDR2 YYEEEE. CDR3 coding DNA: TGTGCCAGCAGCCTGCGAGGGATCAACTATGGCTACACCTTC. Translating it yields CASSLRGINYGYTF.